This T cell receptor beta chain stems from a study of regulatory T cells in long-lasting Graves disease. The CDR3 sequence is 15 residues long. From germline, CDR1 is SGHAT and CDR2 FQNNGV. V gave up 6 bases and J gave up 1 base, with 15 bases separating them. The time point denotes: persistent/refractory GD, antithyroid drugs over 5 years with positive TRAb. Researchers made the TCR library from RNA that was extracted from PBMCs. Each of the patients was recruited from an endocrinology department situated in Xi'an, China. General study points: Patients with persistent disease shared some 2,900 public clonotypes, outpacing the approximately 970 shared by new patients.

Arm-PCR of CDR3 regions and iRepertoire HTBI primers were the basis on which TCR beta libraries were built. TCRdb reprocessed the multiplex PCR reads with MiXCR, giving one entry per CDR3 protein. The sample includes under 500,000 distinct CDR3 sequences, about 20% of them seen just once. As regards this clonotype: Its antigen is still unknown.

The rearrangement uses TRBV11-2 and TRBJ1-1; D unclear. The clonotype comes from a female donor with Graves disease. Sequencing used peripheral blood mononuclear cells (PBMCs), obtained when the disease was refractory, from a patient treated with antithyroid drugs. As DNA, the CDR3 is TGTGCCAGCAGAAGCGACGGGGTAACGAACACTGAAGCTTTCTTT. It yields the protein CASRSDGVTNTEAFF.